Shown below are 31 T cell receptor beta chains from a single sample sequenced in a study of blood T cell repertoires in COVID-19. TCRdb keeps only in-frame clones here, not all; method: immunoSEQ multiplex PCR. The repertoire consists of approximately 260,000 clones, with 75% to 90% occurring once and the leading ten covering approximately 13%. Sequenced input: peripheral blood. These receptors all stem from a woman aged 55-70 years with active or convalescent COVID-19.

This clone was detected once. V is TRBV24-1 and J is TRBJ2-5, with D possibly TRBD2 on 6 matching bases. Germline V gene data show CDR1 as KGHDR and CDR2 as SFDVKD. The germline V and J ends were trimmed by 0 bases and 5 bases, with 6 bases remaining between them. The CDR3 runs to 13 residues. CDR3 DNA: TGTGCCACCAGTGATTTGAGCGGGGAGACCCAGTACTTC. Its protein is CATSDLSGETQYF.

The chain links TRBV29-1 to TRBJ2-3, with 9 bases aligning to TRBD1. Germline V lookup: CDR1 SQVTM, CDR2 ANQGSEA. The V gene end was trimmed by 2 bases and the J gene end by 1 base; junction bases not matched to a gene: 7. The CDR3 loop spans 16 amino acids. The CDR3: CSVERTGGLGTDTQYF. As DNA, the CDR3 is TGCAGCGTTGAAAGAACAGGGGGCCTTGGCACAGATACGCAGTATTTT.

V usage is TRBV7-9 and J usage is TRBJ1-6; the match to TRBD1 covers 9 bases. The junction had 0 bases not matched to a gene; V was cut back by 1 base and J by 5 bases. CDR3 size: 15 residues. CDR1 is SEHNR and CDR2 is FQNEAQ in the germline V gene (reference sequence). In nucleotides, the CDR3 is TGTGCCAGCAGCTTAGGGACAGGGGATAATTCACCCCTCCACTTT. Its translation is CASSLGTGDNSPLHF.

The chain has TRBV6-5 and TRBJ1-4; 7 bases align to TRBD1. The CDR3 consists of 15 residues. J was trimmed by 8 bases and V by 5 bases; bases with no gene match: 11. CDR1 and CDR2 (germline): MNHEY, SVGAGI. The CDR3 sequence: CASSRTGAPGEKLFF. The CDR3 region has the DNA TGTGCCAGCAGTCGCACAGGGGCCCCGGGGGAAAAACTGTTTTTT.

This chain connects TRBV29-1 to TRBJ2-3, with 7 nucleotides matching TRBD2. The CDR3 is made up of 14 amino acids. Germline V lookup: CDR1 SQVTM, CDR2 ANQGSEA. V gave up 7 bases and J gave up 1 base; unmatched junction bases: 8. DNA for the CDR3: TGCAGCGGTGGGAGGGGCGAGGGCACAGATACGCAGTATTTT. This gives the protein CSGGRGEGTDTQYF.

This rearrangement joins TRBV4-1 to TRBJ1-2; 9 bases line up with TRBD1. The V gene end was trimmed by 1 base and the J gene end by 3 bases; junction bases not matched to a gene: 9. CDR3 size: 17 residues. Per the germline V gene, CDR1 is MGHRA and CDR2 is YSYEKL. CDR3 loop: CASSQVGTGNWDYGYTF. CDR3 DNA sequence: TGCGCCAGCAGCCAAGTCGGGACAGGGAACTGGGACTATGGCTACACCTTC.

The J gene is TRBJ2-6, the V gene TRBV18; no reliable D call. Trimming took 3 bases from V and 0 from J, leaving 9 bases between them. This CDR3 spans 16 amino acids. Germline CDR1 reads KGHSH; CDR2 reads LQKENI. The CDR3 region is CASSPQEYSGANVLTF. The CDR3, as DNA: TGTGCCAGCTCACCTCAGGAATACTCTGGGGCCAACGTCCTGACTTTC. Complete variable domain (other parts from reference TRBV18 and TRBJ2-6): NAGVMQNPRHLVRRRGQEARLRCSPMKGHSHVYWYRQLPEEGLKFMVYLQKENIIDESGMPKERFSAEFPKEGPSILRIQQVVRGDSAAYFCASSPQEYSGANVLTFGAGSRLTVL.

The rearrangement links TRBV7-9 to TRBJ1-6, with 10 bases matching TRBD1. J gave up 9 bases and V 8 bases, and 10 bases lay outside the gene matches. CDR3 size: 15 residues. Per germline, CDR1 SEHNR and CDR2 FQNEAQ (reference sequence). The CDR3 DNA sequence: TGTGCCAGCGCCTTTAGAGACAGGGGGCTTTCACCCCTCCACTTT. It yields the protein CASAFRDRGLSPLHF.

This clone was recorded only once. The chain joins TRBV11-3 to TRBJ2-1; D might be TRBD2 (5 bases). Between the trimmed V and J ends, which lost 1 base and 6 bases, there was a span of 19 bases. CDR3 size: 17 residues. Germline CDR1 and CDR2: SGHNT and YENEEA. CDR3 bases: TGTGCCAGCAGCTTAGGCGAGGGTCCCTCCTCACGCAATGAGCAGTTCTTC. Protein: CASSLGEGPSSRNEQFF.

The CDR3 sequence is CASKLIAGANVLTF. The DNA of the CDR3 is TGTGCCAGTAAACTAATAGCTGGGGCCAACGTCCTGACTTTC. The chain is built from TRBV19 and TRBJ2-6, with D hard to call. The V gene lost 7 bases and the J gene lost 2 bases, with 9 bases spanning the gap. Germline-derived CDR1 and CDR2 are LNHDA and SQIVND (reference sequence). The CDR3 runs to 14 residues.

This chain uses TRBV7-8 with TRBJ1-5, with 11 bases lining up with TRBD1. Looked up from germline, CDR1 is SGHVS and CDR2 is FQNEAQ. The CDR3 is made up of 16 amino acids. The J segment lost 6 bases and the V segment lost 5 bases, leaving 9 bases of the junction unmatched. CDR3 bases: TGTGCCAGCAGCGCCCGGGACAGGGGGGCTGGTCAGCCCCAGCATTTT. As protein: CASSARDRGAGQPQHF. The variable domain in full, completed from reference TRBV7-8 and TRBJ1-5, reads GAGVSQSPRYKVAKRGQDVALRCDPISGHVSLFWYQQALGQGPEFLTYFQNEAQLDKSGLPSDRFFAERPEGSVSTLKIQRTQQEDSAVYLCASSARDRGAGQPQHFGDGTRLSIL.

The V call is TRBV6-5, the J call TRBJ2-5, with a tentative D call TRBD1 (6 bases). The CDR3 length is 13 residues. The V end lost 8 bases, the J end lost 4 bases, and 14 bases lay between the germline ends. The germline V gene encodes CDR1 MNHEY and CDR2 SVGAGI. The CDR3 spells CASPGQFGETQYF. The CDR3 coding sequence is TGTGCCAGCCCTGGACAGTTCGGAGAGACCCAGTACTTC.

This chain uses TRBV19 with TRBJ2-5; 8 bases map to TRBD1. The junction had 4 bases not matched to a gene; V was cut back by 5 bases and J by 5 bases. There are 13 residues in the CDR3. Germline V gene data show CDR1 as LNHDA and CDR2 as SQIVND (reference sequence). The CDR3 coding sequence is TGTGCCAGTAGTTCGAACAGGGGGGAGACCCAGTACTTC. Its protein is CASSSNRGETQYF. Filled out from reference TRBV19 and TRBJ2-5, the complete variable domain reads DGGITQSPKYLFRKEGQNVTLSCEQNLNHDAMYWYRQDPGQGLRLIYYSQIVNDFQKGDIAEGYSVSREKKESFPLTVTSAQKNPTAFYLCASSSNRGETQYFGPGTRLLVL.

This sequence joins TRBV5-6 and TRBJ1-2, with 11 bases identical to TRBD1. Germline trimming cut 0 bases from V and 7 bases from J; bases unmatched to any gene: 2. The germline V gene encodes CDR1 SGHDT and CDR2 YYEEEE. The CDR3 length is 14 residues. The CDR3: CASSLAGTGGGYTF. DNA for the CDR3: TGTGCCAGCAGCTTGGCCGGGACAGGGGGTGGCTACACCTTC.

The sample holds many counts of this clone. V is TRBV4-1 and J is TRBJ1-2; TRBD1 matches at 7 bases. The CDR3 is 14 residues long. V lost 4 bases to trimming and J lost 7 bases; unmatched junction nucleotides: 9. Germline V gene lookup returns CDR1 MGHRA and CDR2 YSYEKL. In nucleotides, the CDR3 is TGCGCCAGCAGCCGAGACAGGGATTCTTCTGGCTACACCTTC. As protein: CASSRDRDSSGYTF.

The J gene is TRBJ1-3, the V gene TRBV4-1; 7 bases agree with TRBD1. The ends lost 0 bases at V and 4 bases at J; junction bases unmatched: 9. Germline V CDR1 and CDR2: MGHRA, YSYEKL. The length of the CDR3 is 17 residues. The CDR3 loop reads CASSQEVGRGFGNTIYF. CDR3 sequence (DNA): TGCGCCAGCAGCCAAGAAGTAGGCAGGGGGTTCGGAAACACCATATATTTT.

This clone was found once. The chain links TRBV19 to TRBJ2-7; tentatively, D is TRBD2 (5 bases). The V end was cut by 6 bases, the J end by 4 bases, with 19 bases between. This CDR3 region has 15 residues. CDR1 and CDR2 from the germline V gene are LNHDA and SQIVND (reference sequence). CDR3 in amino acids: CASRPSPRRDYEQYF. Written as DNA, the CDR3 is TGTGCCAGTAGACCCTCCCCTAGACGGGATTACGAGCAGTACTTC.

V and J are TRBV4-3 and TRBJ1-3, with 7 bases lining up with TRBD1. The germline CDR1 and CDR2 sequences are LGHNA and YSLEER. This CDR3 is 17 amino acids long. J lost 0 bases, V lost 0 bases, and 5 bases had no gene match. The CDR3 here is CASSQDTGDNSGNTIYF. The CDR3 nucleotides are TGCGCCAGCAGCCAAGATACAGGGGATAACTCTGGAAACACCATATATTTT.

J is TRBJ1-6 and V is TRBV30; tentatively, D is TRBD1 (5 bases). The V gene lost 0 bases and the J gene lost 7 bases, with 7 bases spanning the gap. From germline, CDR1 is GTSNPN and CDR2 SVGIG (reference sequence). The CDR3 totals 13 residues. CDR3 amino acids: CAWSVQVNSPLHF. The CDR3 DNA reads as TGTGCCTGGAGTGTACAGGTGAATTCACCCCTCCACTTT.

The chain links TRBV19 to TRBJ2-1; D gene ambiguous. The germline gives CDR1 LNHDA, CDR2 SQIVND (reference sequence). The CDR3 loop spans 11 amino acids. V shed 2 bases and J shed 10 bases, with 6 bases lying between them. CDR3 DNA sequence: TGTGCCAGTAGTATACGGTCCGAGCAGTTCTTC. Its protein product is CASSIRSEQFF.

V and J are TRBV6-6 and TRBJ2-3; possible D gene TRBD1, 5 bases. Trimming cost V 6 bases and J 2 bases, with 12 bases left between them. Germline CDR1 reads MNHNY; CDR2 reads SVGAGI (reference sequence). The CDR3 sequence is 14 residues long. This chain's CDR3 is CASSPSQATDTQYF. The CDR3 DNA sequence: TGTGCCAGCAGCCCTTCACAGGCCACAGATACGCAGTATTTT.

This chain joins TRBV19 and TRBJ1-2; 7 bases are shared with TRBD1. V trimming: 2 bases; J trimming: 4 bases; junction bases outside the gene matches: 4. The length of the CDR3 is 14 residues. Germline lookup yields CDR1 LNHDA and CDR2 SQIVND (reference sequence). CDR3 bases: TGTGCCAGTAGTATACCGACAGGGTCCTATGGCTACACCTTC. Translating gives CASSIPTGSYGYTF.

The chain recombines TRBV24-1 with TRBJ1-2; possible D gene TRBD1, 6 bases. The CDR3 covers 13 residues. The germline CDR1 and CDR2 sequences are KGHDR and SFDVKD. With 12 bases removed from V and 4 bases from J, the gap between germline ends came to 17 bases. The CDR3 sequence: CARGGISLYGYTF. As DNA, the CDR3 is TGTGCCCGCGGGGGCATCAGCCTCTATGGCTACACCTTC.

This clone was counted at least ten times. This chain uses TRBV7-9 with TRBJ1-3, with 7 positions matching TRBD1. There are 15 residues in the CDR3. Germline trimming cut 5 bases from V and 2 bases from J; bases unmatched to any gene: 6. The germline V gene has CDR1 SEHNR and CDR2 FQNEAQ (reference sequence). CDR3 in DNA: TGTGCCAGCAGCCCACCGGGGACAGCTGGAAACACCATATATTTT. Protein product: CASSPPGTAGNTIYF.

CDR3 sequence reads: CASSPPGQVGYGYTF. The CDR3 bases are TGTGCCAGCAGCCCACCGGGACAGGTTGGCTATGGCTACACCTTC. This sequence joins TRBV5-6 and TRBJ1-2, with 8 positions matching TRBD1. After removal of 4 bases from V and 4 bases from J, the junction contained 9 bases not matched to a gene. The CDR3 has 15 amino acids. CDR1 SGHDT and CDR2 YYEEEE come from the germline V gene.

For this clone: Within the sample, other DNA sequences also encode this same CDR3. The chain employs TRBV6-5 and TRBJ2-7; 12 bases align to TRBD1. The germline V gene has CDR1 MNHEY and CDR2 SVGAGI. The V gene end was trimmed by 0 bases and the J gene end by 3 bases; junction bases not matched to a gene: 3. The CDR3 covers 16 residues. CDR3 region: CASSYSGTGGFYEQYF. Written as DNA, the CDR3 is TGTGCCAGCAGTTACTCTGGGACAGGGGGCTTCTACGAGCAGTACTTC.

The chain is built from TRBV5-6 and TRBJ1-2; a possible D gene is TRBD1 (6 bases). Germline lookup yields CDR1 SGHDT and CDR2 YYEEEE. With 1 base removed from V and 5 bases from J, the gap between germline ends came to 12 bases. The CDR3 is made up of 14 amino acids. The DNA for the CDR3 is TGTGCCAGCAGCTTGAGGGTACAGGGTTATGGCTACACCTTC. Translation: CASSLRVQGYGYTF.

The chain is built from TRBV10-2 and TRBJ2-7, with a possible D match to TRBD2 (6 bases). The CDR3 spans 15 residues. Per germline, CDR1 WSHSY and CDR2 SAAADI. Trimming took 2 bases from V and 7 from J, leaving 18 bases between them. The CDR3, as DNA: TGCGCCAGCAGTGAGACTCCCAGCGGGTTATGGGAGCAGTACTTC. This translates into CASSETPSGLWEQYF.

CDR3 in amino acids: CASSDGQGIYGYTF. The CDR3, as DNA: TGTGCCAGCAGTGATGGACAGGGGATATATGGCTACACCTTC. The gene calls are TRBV6-1 and TRBJ1-2; TRBD1 matches at 9 bases. The CDR3 spans 14 residues. Unmatched junction bases numbered 4, after V lost 3 bases and J lost 5 bases. Germline V gene data show CDR1 as MNHNS and CDR2 as SASEGT.

The chain uses TRBV7-9 and TRBJ2-7; 8 bases fit TRBD1. Germline V gene data show CDR1 as SEHNR and CDR2 as FQNEAQ (reference sequence). The CDR3 extends over 13 amino acids. J was trimmed by 3 bases and V by 7 bases; bases with no gene match: 5. This CDR3 is CASTTGEVYEQYF. Here the CDR3 DNA reads TGTGCCAGCACGACAGGGGAGGTCTACGAGCAGTACTTC.

The V and J genes are TRBV6-5 and TRBJ1-1; the D is unclear. V was cut by 0 bases and J by 8 bases, with 13 bases left in between. This CDR3 comprises 14 residues. Germline V gives CDR1 MNHEY, CDR2 SVGAGI. The CDR3 sequence: CASSYSISGREAFF. The CDR3 bases are TGTGCCAGCAGTTACTCGATTTCTGGGAGAGAAGCTTTCTTT.